This entry lists 16 T cell receptor beta chains sequenced from one sample in a study of T cells in Graves' hyperthyroidism and ophthalmopathy. Amplified TCR beta CDR3 regions came from RNA transcripts. An initial round of RT-PCR targeting the TCR CDR3 relied on the HTBI primer set. TCRdb reprocessed the multiplex PCR reads via MiXCR and lists one record per CDR3 protein. Of hundreds of thousands of distinct CDR3 sequences detected, roughly 13% appear once; the ten largest clones hold 34%. Input material: blood. Receptors originate from a woman between 35 and 50 years old with Graves' ophthalmopathy.

Regarding this clonotype: A read error may account for a junction end that differs from germline. The rearrangement joins TRBV9 to TRBJ2-5; no firm D call. This CDR3 comprises 15 residues. CDR1 and CDR2 (germline): SGDLS, YYNGEE. CDR3: CASSVSTPAQEAQYF. The CDR3 nucleotides are TGTGCCAGCAGCGTCTCCACCCCGGCGCAAGAGGCCCAGTACTTC.

In its sample, this clonotype was seen many times. The chain employs TRBV28 and TRBJ2-7; D call uncertain. V lost 6 bases and J lost 6, with 12 bases in between. The CDR3 sequence is 12 residues long. Germline-derived CDR1 and CDR2 are MDHEN and SYDVKM. The CDR3 region is CASSPPLSEQYF. In DNA, the CDR3 is TGTGCCAGCAGCCCGCCCCTTTCCGAGCAGTACTTC.

This clonotype appeared many times. The chain links TRBV11-2 to TRBJ2-7; 16 bases are a match to TRBD2. Germline CDR1 is SGHAT and CDR2 is FQNNGV. The CDR3 contains 18 residues. V lost 5 bases and J lost 3; bases outside the gene matches: 10. The CDR3 sequence: CASSHRGLAGGRYYEQYF. The CDR3 region has the DNA TGTGCCAGCAGCCATAGGGGACTAGCGGGAGGGCGATACTACGAGCAGTACTTC. Full variable domain (rest looked up from reference TRBV11-2 and TRBJ2-7): EAGVAQSPRYKIIEKRQSVAFWCNPISGHATLYWYQQILGQGPKLLIQFQNNGVVDDSQLPKDRFSAERLKGVDSTLKIQPAKLEDSAVYLCASSHRGLAGGRYYEQYFGPGTRLTVT.

This sequence joins TRBV5-1 and TRBJ1-1; D remains ambiguous. Germline V gene lookup returns CDR1 SGHRS and CDR2 YFSETQ. Trimming left V 0 bases short and J 11 bases short, with 14 bases between. The CDR3 extends over 13 amino acids. The chain's CDR3 is CASSLEGPSGAFF. The DNA of the CDR3 is TGCGCCAGCAGCTTGGAAGGGCCTTCGGGCGCTTTCTTT.

V is TRBV30 and J is TRBJ1-2; D gene ambiguous. CDR1 GTSNPN and CDR2 SVGIG come from the germline V gene (reference sequence). V was shortened by 1 base and J by 0 bases, with 9 bases between the two germline ends. This CDR3 region has 14 residues. Here the CDR3 reads CAWSDRSSNYGYTF. The CDR3 nucleotides read TGTGCCTGGAGTGACAGATCTTCTAACTATGGCTACACCTTC.

This clonotype was recorded many times. This sequence joins TRBV18 and TRBJ1-2; the match to TRBD1 covers 7 bases. The CDR3 contains 14 residues. Germline V lookup: CDR1 KGHSH, CDR2 LQKENI. After removal of 3 bases from V and 3 bases from J, the junction contained 4 bases not matched to a gene. The CDR3 sequence is CASSPRQGHYGYTF. The CDR3 coding sequence is TGTGCCAGCTCACCCCGACAGGGCCACTATGGCTACACCTTC. Using reference TRBV18 and TRBJ1-2 for the parts outside the CDR3, the full variable domain is NAGVMQNPRHLVRRRGQEARLRCSPMKGHSHVYWYRQLPEEGLKFMVYLQKENIIDESGMPKERFSAEFPKEGPSILRIQQVVRGDSAAYFCASSPRQGHYGYTFGSGTRLTVV.

The rearrangement links TRBV5-1 to TRBJ2-3, with 12 bases fitting TRBD2. CDR1 and CDR2 (germline): SGHRS, YFSETQ. The V gene end was trimmed by 2 bases and the J gene end by 8 bases; junction bases not matched to a gene: 6. CDR3 length equals 15 residues. The CDR3 nucleotides read TGCGCCAGCAGCTTCCTAGCGGGGGGGCCCGGTACGCAGTATTTT. It encodes CASSFLAGGPGTQYF. The full variable domain, with the rest looked up from reference TRBV5-1 and TRBJ2-3, is KAGVTQTPRYLIKTRGQQVTLSCSPISGHRSVSWYQQTPGQGLQFLFEYFSETQRNKGNFPGRFSGRQFSNSRSEMNVSTLELGDSALYLCASSFLAGGPGTQYFGPGTRLTVL.

To note about this clonotype: The germline gene is not matched at one end of the junction; a read error may be the cause. The V and J genes are TRBV20-1 and TRBJ2-7, with a weak D call TRBD2 (5 bases). Looked up from germline, CDR1 is DFQATT and CDR2 is SNEGSKA (reference sequence). The CDR3 runs 13 residues. The CDR3: CSTDYSEVYGQYF. CDR3 bases: TGCAGCACTGACTATTCGGAAGTGTACGGGCAGTACTTC.

This chain connects TRBV5-1 to TRBJ1-2; D remains unclear. V was shortened by 2 bases and J by 8 bases, with 13 bases between the two germline ends. The V gene's germline CDR1 is SGHRS and CDR2 YFSETQ. This CDR3 spans 13 amino acids. The CDR3 spells CASSLNSKGGYTF. The DNA for the CDR3 is TGCGCCAGCAGCTTAAACAGTAAGGGAGGCTACACCTTC.

This clonotype was detected only a few times. V usage is TRBV18 and J usage is TRBJ2-3; 11 bases are a match to TRBD2. The germline CDR1 and CDR2 sequences are KGHSH and LQKENI. This CDR3 spans 17 amino acids. The ends lost 3 bases at V and 0 bases at J; junction bases unmatched: 5. DNA of the CDR3: TGTGCCAGCTCACCGTCCACTAGCGGGGGTAGCACAGATACGCAGTATTTT. Translation gives CASSPSTSGGSTDTQYF.

This clonotype has ten or more counts. V gene TRBV7-8 combines with J gene TRBJ2-7; no firm D call. CDR3 length equals 15 residues. CDR1 and CDR2 from the germline V gene are SGHVS and FQNEAQ. Trimming took off 1 base at V and 0 bases at J, with 10 bases between the two ends. The DNA of the CDR3 is TGTGCCAGCAGCTTAGGAGGTGTCTCCTCCTACGAGCAGTACTTC. Translated, it gives CASSLGGVSSYEQYF. The entire variable domain, with the rest obtained from reference TRBV7-8 and TRBJ2-7, is as follows: GAGVSQSPRYKVAKRGQDVALRCDPISGHVSLFWYQQALGQGPEFLTYFQNEAQLDKSGLPSDRFFAERPEGSVSTLKIQRTQQEDSAVYLCASSLGGVSSYEQYFGPGTRLTVT.

Many counts were recorded for this clonotype. The chain recombines TRBV20-1 with TRBJ2-1; 13 positions agree with TRBD2. Germline V CDR1 and CDR2: DFQATT, SNEGSKA (reference sequence). Losses at the gene ends were 5 bases for V and 7 bases for J; bases not matched to a gene: 8. CDR3 size: 15 residues. The CDR3 spells CSAVGLAGRENEQFF. The CDR3 DNA reads as TGCAGTGCTGTGGGACTAGCGGGACGGGAAAATGAGCAGTTCTTC.

This clonotype was detected only a few times. One base away lies a much larger clone, so this may be a sequencing read error. This chain uses TRBV7-8 with TRBJ1-2; no clear D gene. Germline V CDR1 and CDR2: SGHVS, FQNEAQ. This CDR3 comprises 15 residues. V lost 7 bases, J lost 8 bases, and 23 bases lay in between. The DNA for the CDR3 is TGTGCCAGCAACCAAGTAGGCAGCCCGGTAGAGGGCTACACCTTC. It specifies CASNQVGSPVEGYTF.

This chain connects TRBV4-1 to TRBJ2-3; possible D gene TRBD2, 6 bases. The length of the CDR3 is 17 residues. Looked up from germline, CDR1 is MGHRA and CDR2 is YSYEKL. V was trimmed by 2 bases and J by 1 base, leaving 16 bases between them. The CDR3, as DNA: TGCGCCAGCAGCCAACTATGGGGGGTTGGAGGCACAGATACGCAGTATTTT. As protein: CASSQLWGVGGTDTQYF.

This clonotype was observed many times. The gene calls are TRBV6-4 and TRBJ2-1; 9 nucleotides match TRBD2. Germline CDR1 is MRHNA and CDR2 is SNTAGT. J was trimmed by 3 bases and V by 0 bases; bases with no gene match: 3. The CDR3 runs 16 residues. This chain's CDR3 is CASSDSASGDYNEQFF. The CDR3 nucleotides are TGTGCCAGCAGTGACTCGGCTAGCGGGGACTACAATGAGCAGTTCTTC.

This clonotype was recorded many times. This rearrangement joins TRBV2 to TRBJ2-7; D uncertain. Trimming pared 2 bases from V and 1 base from J, leaving 12 bases between. Per germline, CDR1 SNHLY and CDR2 FYNNEI. This CDR3 is 15 amino acids long. DNA of the CDR3: TGTGCCAGCAGTGAAATGACGGTCAGTTCCTACGAGCAGTACTTC. This translates into CASSEMTVSSYEQYF.